The 19 T cell receptor beta chains listed next were all sequenced from one sample in a study of blood T cell repertoires in COVID-19. Assay used: immunoSEQ multiplex PCR; TCRdb lists only in-frame clones, some missing. The sample lists about 200,000 clones, under 90% seen once, with approximately 6.1% in the top ten. The specimen was peripheral blood. Receptors were obtained from a man aged 80 or over with acute or convalescent COVID-19.

The chain's CDR3 is CASTMSGSTNEKLFF. Here the CDR3 DNA reads TGTGCCAGTACCATGAGCGGGTCAACTAATGAAAAACTGTTTTTT. The chain carries TRBV19 and TRBJ1-4; no firm D call. V gave up 7 bases and J gave up 0 bases, with 12 bases separating them. The CDR3 spans 15 residues. CDR1 and CDR2 from the germline V gene are LNHDA and SQIVND (reference sequence).

The genes are TRBV5-6 and TRBJ1-6, with D possibly TRBD1 on 6 matching bases. The CDR3 covers 16 residues. Germline V CDR1 and CDR2: SGHDT, YYEEEE. V lost 4 bases and J lost 3, with 14 bases in between. CDR3 DNA sequence: TGTGCCAGCAGCCGCAGGGGAAACGTCTATAATTCACCCCTCCACTTT. This sequence encodes CASSRRGNVYNSPLHF. Using reference TRBV5-6 and TRBJ1-6 for the parts outside the CDR3, the full variable domain is DAGVTQSPTHLIKTRGQQVTLRCSPKSGHDTVSWYQQALGQGPQFIFQYYEEEERQRGNFPDRFSGHQFPNYSSELNVNALLLGDSALYLCASSRRGNVYNSPLHFGNGTRLTVT.

This chain uses TRBV7-9 with TRBJ1-3; possible D gene TRBD1, 5 bases. Trimming took off 0 bases at V and 0 bases at J, with 9 bases between the two ends. Germline V gene lookup returns CDR1 SEHNR and CDR2 FQNEAQ (reference sequence). The CDR3 totals 16 residues. CDR3 in amino acids: CASSLARQSSGNTIYF. The CDR3 DNA reads TGTGCCAGCAGCTTAGCACGACAGAGCTCTGGAAACACCATATATTTT.

This clone was seen more than once but under ten times. This chain joins TRBV12-5 and TRBJ2-1, with D tentatively TRBD2 (5 bases). This CDR3 has 13 residues. Germline CDR1 and CDR2: LGHNT and FRNRAP. Trimming shortened V by 8 bases and J by 5 bases, and 13 bases separated the two germline ends. CDR3: CASCAGLNNEQFF. The CDR3 DNA is TGTGCTAGTTGTGCGGGCTTGAACAATGAGCAGTTCTTC.

This clone occurred a few times. The V and J genes are TRBV5-6 and TRBJ1-2; tentatively, D is TRBD1 (6 bases). Deletions cut 3 bases from V and 5 bases from J, with 17 bases between. Germline CDR1 SGHDT, CDR2 YYEEEE. The CDR3 is 15 amino acids. The CDR3 DNA reads as TGTGCCAGCAGCTCCCTCGAACAGGGAATGTATGGCTACACCTTC. It codes for CASSSLEQGMYGYTF.

V usage is TRBV27 and J usage is TRBJ2-1, with D perhaps matching TRBD2 (6 bases). V lost 7 bases and J lost 2, with 21 bases in between. The CDR3 sequence is 17 residues long. Per the germline V gene, CDR1 is MNHEY and CDR2 is SMNVEV (reference sequence). The DNA for the CDR3 is TGTGCCAGCACCCCCCGTGGAGGGTGGGCCGCCTACAATGAGCAGTTCTTC. As protein: CASTPRGGWAAYNEQFF.

The chain is built from TRBV7-2 and TRBJ2-3; TRBD1 is a possible D gene (5 bases). Germline V gene lookup returns CDR1 SGHTA and CDR2 FQGNSA. Trimming left V 5 bases short and J 6 bases short, with 15 bases between. This CDR3 is 14 amino acids long. The CDR3 spells CASSPQGITDTQYF. As DNA, the CDR3 is TGTGCCAGCAGCCCCCAGGGTATAACGGATACGCAGTATTTT.

The rearrangement joins TRBV19 to TRBJ1-4; 7 bases are a match to TRBD1. J lost 8 bases, V lost 6 bases, and 12 bases had no gene match. This CDR3 region has 15 residues. The germline V gene has CDR1 LNHDA and CDR2 SQIVND (reference sequence). The CDR3 bases are TGTGCCAGTAGGATAAGACAGGGCGGAGAGGAAAAACTGTTTTTT. This gives the protein CASRIRQGGEEKLFF.

This chain connects TRBV29-1 to TRBJ2-3, with D maybe TRBD2 (6 bases). V lost 3 bases and J lost 0, with 10 bases in between. There are 14 residues in the CDR3. Germline CDR1 SQVTM, CDR2 ANQGSEA. DNA of the CDR3: TGCAGCGTTGATACCCGGGGGAGCACAGATACGCAGTATTTT. As protein: CSVDTRGSTDTQYF.

The gene calls are TRBV30 and TRBJ2-2; no clear D. The CDR3 sequence is 15 residues long. V lost 3 bases and J lost 5, with 16 bases in between. Germline loops: CDR1 GTSNPN, CDR2 SVGIG (reference sequence). The CDR3 DNA is TGTGCCTGGAGCCCACAACCTCTAGGTACCGGGGAGCTGTTTTTT. Translating gives CAWSPQPLGTGELFF.

The CDR3 reads CASSVGLAGETQYF. The CDR3 nucleotides read TGTGCCAGCAGCGTGGGACTAGCGGGGGAGACCCAGTACTTC. The genes are TRBV9 and TRBJ2-5, with 13 positions matching TRBD2. The CDR3 consists of 14 residues. CDR1 is SGDLS and CDR2 is YYNGEE in the germline V gene. The V gene end was trimmed by 2 bases and the J gene end by 5 bases; junction bases not matched to a gene: 0.

This chain connects TRBV10-3 to TRBJ2-1, with 8 bases that match TRBD2. Germline loops: CDR1 ENHRY, CDR2 SYGVKD. CDR3 size: 12 residues. With V trimmed by 10 bases and J by 7 bases, 6 bases remained unmatched. CDR3 in amino acids: CATAGTRNEQFF. Written as DNA, the CDR3 is TGTGCCACCGCCGGGACTAGGAATGAGCAGTTCTTC.

This clone came up a few times. This chain uses TRBV7-8 with TRBJ1-4; no clear D gene. CDR1 and CDR2 (germline): SGHVS, FQNEAQ. Trimming pared 5 bases from V and 7 bases from J, leaving 11 bases between. The CDR3 loop spans 13 amino acids. CDR3 bases: TGTGCCAGCAGCCCCTACTACGGTGAAAAACTGTTTTTT. This encodes CASSPYYGEKLFF.

The chain couples TRBV18 to TRBJ1-2, with a tentative D call TRBD1 (6 bases). Germline values: CDR1 KGHSH, CDR2 LQKENI. The V gene lost 5 bases and the J gene lost 3 bases, with 10 bases spanning the gap. This CDR3 has 13 amino acids. CDR3 sequence reads: CASSWTEDYGYTF. DNA of the CDR3: TGTGCCAGCTCATGGACAGAGGACTATGGCTACACCTTC.

The rearrangement uses TRBV23-1 and TRBJ1-6, with TRBD1 matching over 8 bases. TRBV23-1 is an ORF for which the function is uncertain. The CDR3 contains 18 residues. The V segment lost 2 bases and the J segment 0 bases; nucleotides outside the gene matches: 6. As DNA, the CDR3 is TGCGCCAGCAGTCAAGTACAGGGGGTAGACTCCTATAATTCACCCCTCCACTTT. It encodes CASSQVQGVDSYNSPLHF.

The chain combines TRBV27 with TRBJ1-5; D not certain. Trimming cost V 6 bases and J 4 bases, with 7 bases left between them. This CDR3 has 12 residues. The germline CDR1 and CDR2 sequences are MNHEY and SMNVEV (reference sequence). The CDR3 here is CASSPTNQPQHF. The CDR3 nucleotides read TGTGCCAGCAGCCCCACAAATCAGCCCCAGCATTTT.

V is TRBV7-9 and J is TRBJ2-1; 12 bases map to TRBD2. The V gene end was trimmed by 5 bases and the J gene end by 3 bases; junction bases not matched to a gene: 5. In germline, CDR1 is SEHNR, CDR2 FQNEAQ (reference sequence). This CDR3 region has 16 residues. For the CDR3, the DNA is TGTGCCAGCAGCCAAGGACTAGCGGGATACTACAATGAGCAGTTCTTC. Protein: CASSQGLAGYYNEQFF.

This clone was found once. The chain employs TRBV5-5 and TRBJ2-7, with TRBD1 matching over 7 bases. The germline gives CDR1 SGHKS, CDR2 YYEKEE (reference sequence). V lost 4 bases and J lost 0; bases outside the gene matches: 4. CDR3 length: 14 residues. CDR3 sequence: CASSLGQPSYEQYF. For the CDR3, the DNA is TGTGCCAGCAGCCTGGGACAGCCCTCCTACGAGCAGTACTTC.

The chain links TRBV7-9 to TRBJ2-1; 8 nucleotides align to TRBD2. This CDR3 has 16 amino acids. The V gene's germline CDR1 is SEHNR and CDR2 FQNEAQ (reference sequence). Losses at the gene ends were 5 bases for V and 6 bases for J; bases not matched to a gene: 12. For the CDR3, the DNA is TGTGCCAGCAGCCGTCCGCGGGTTCTAGCGGGCAATGAGCAGTTCTTC. Its protein is CASSRPRVLAGNEQFF.